These 27 T cell receptor beta chains were sequenced from one sample in a study of blood T cell repertoires in COVID-19. The repertoire was sequenced with immunoSEQ multiplex PCR; TCRdb's copy has only in-frame clones and lacks some. The sample has approximately 150,000 clones; roughly 86% are singletons. Source material: peripheral blood. The receptor set was obtained from a man between 65 and 85 years old with acute or convalescent COVID-19.

The chain recombines TRBV9 with TRBJ2-2; D not certain. Deletions cut 0 bases from V and 4 bases from J, with 7 bases between. Germline V lookup: CDR1 SGDLS, CDR2 YYNGEE. The CDR3 runs to 14 residues. CDR3 sequence reads: CASSVAPFTGELFF. The CDR3, as DNA: TGTGCCAGCAGCGTAGCTCCGTTCACCGGGGAGCTGTTTTTT.

Turning to this clone: The sample contains more than one DNA sequence encoding this CDR3. V gene TRBV10-3 combines with J gene TRBJ1-1; D may be TRBD1 (6 bases). Germline CDR1 ENHRY, CDR2 SYGVKD. The CDR3 is made up of 13 amino acids. The germline V and J ends were trimmed by 5 bases and 3 bases, with 10 bases remaining between them. CDR3 residues: CAISRGGDTEAFF. The CDR3 coding sequence is TGTGCCATCAGTAGAGGGGGTGACACTGAAGCTTTCTTT.

The genes are TRBV6-1 and TRBJ1-5; 10 bases fit TRBD1. From germline, CDR1 is MNHNS and CDR2 SASEGT. The J segment lost 7 bases and the V segment lost 4 bases, leaving 10 bases of the junction unmatched. This CDR3 is built from 16 residues. The CDR3 DNA is TGTGCCAGCAGTGGCTCCGTGGACAGGGGGATCCAGCCCCAGCATTTT. Protein product: CASSGSVDRGIQPQHF.

V usage is TRBV4-1 and J usage is TRBJ2-3, with 9 bases lining up with TRBD1. The CDR3 spans 14 residues. In germline, CDR1 is MGHRA, CDR2 YSYEKL. With 3 bases clipped from V and 6 bases from J, the junction kept 4 bases outside the gene matches. DNA of the CDR3: TGCGCCAGCAGCCAGGGACAGGGTTCGGATACGCAGTATTTT. This sequence encodes CASSQGQGSDTQYF.

The chain recombines TRBV10-3 with TRBJ2-7; D ambiguous. Germline-derived CDR1 and CDR2 are ENHRY and SYGVKD. The CDR3 loop spans 15 amino acids. Trimming pared 2 bases from V and 2 bases from J, leaving 13 bases between. The CDR3 coding sequence is TGTGCCATCAGTGAGCCGTCCGGTCCAACCTACGAGCAGTACTTC. Amino acids: CAISEPSGPTYEQYF.

A single count supports this clone. This rearrangement joins TRBV6-1 to TRBJ1-5; D is uncertain. CDR1 is MNHNS, CDR2 SASEGT, per germline. This CDR3 is 12 amino acids long. V lost 3 bases and J lost 10, with 10 bases in between. DNA of the CDR3: TGTGCCAGCAGTGATCCCCCCATTCCCCAGCATTTT. Protein sequence: CASSDPPIPQHF.

The V gene is TRBV5-4, the J gene TRBJ2-5, with 10 positions matching TRBD1. The CDR3 has 16 residues. V dropped 3 bases and J dropped 1; count of bases not matched to a gene: 6. CDR1 and CDR2 from the germline V gene are SGHNT and YYREEE (reference sequence). This CDR3 reads CASSSGTGAIQETQYF. DNA for the CDR3: TGTGCCAGCAGCTCCGGGACAGGGGCGATCCAAGAGACCCAGTACTTC.

The chain has TRBV19 and TRBJ1-6, with 7 bases matching TRBD1. Germline CDR1 reads LNHDA; CDR2 reads SQIVND (reference sequence). The CDR3 covers 15 residues. The V gene end was trimmed by 4 bases and the J gene end by 4 bases; junction bases not matched to a gene: 4. This CDR3 reads CASSKGTEYNSPLHF. As DNA, the CDR3 is TGTGCCAGTAGTAAGGGGACAGAATATAATTCACCCCTCCACTTT.

The J gene is TRBJ1-1, the V gene TRBV6-6; unclear D gene. Trimming took off 0 bases at V and 1 base at J, with 9 bases between the two ends. From germline, CDR1 is MNHNY and CDR2 SVGAGI (reference sequence). The CDR3 spans 15 residues. CDR3 sequence reads: CASSYSGRTNTEAFF. The CDR3 DNA is TGTGCCAGCAGTTACTCTGGCAGAACGAACACTGAAGCTTTCTTT.

This chain uses TRBV27 with TRBJ1-5; D is unresolved. Deletions cut 6 bases from V and 0 bases from J, with 15 bases between. The V gene's germline CDR1 is MNHEY and CDR2 SMNVEV (reference sequence). This CDR3 region has 16 residues. CDR3 amino acids: CASRLRVSNSNQPQHF. In DNA form, the CDR3 reads TGTGCCAGCAGGCTTCGGGTTTCTAATAGCAATCAGCCCCAGCATTTT.

The chain has TRBV3-1 (or the pseudogene TRBV3-2) and TRBJ2-5; tentatively, D is TRBD2 (7 bases). Looked up from germline, CDR1 is LGHDT and CDR2 is YNNKEL (reference sequence). V was trimmed by 7 bases and J by 5 bases, leaving 17 bases between them. The CDR3 runs to 14 residues. This CDR3 reads CASTLGGAGETQYF. The CDR3 DNA is TGTGCCAGCACCCTGGGGGGGGCTGGGGAGACCCAGTACTTC.

The V call is TRBV6-5, the J call TRBJ1-5, with D possibly TRBD1 on 6 matching bases. Trimming took off 0 bases at V and 6 bases at J, with 12 bases between the two ends. The CDR3 length is 15 residues. Germline values: CDR1 MNHEY, CDR2 SVGAGI. In DNA form, the CDR3 reads TGTGCCAGCAGTTACTCGAGGCAGGGGAGTCAGCCCCAGCATTTT. Translating it yields CASSYSRQGSQPQHF.

The rearrangement uses TRBV19 and TRBJ2-5; 7 positions match TRBD1. V trimming: 1 base; J trimming: 5 bases; junction bases outside the gene matches: 10. This CDR3 spans 16 amino acids. Germline CDR1 and CDR2: LNHDA and SQIVND (reference sequence). The CDR3 nucleotides read TGTGCCAGTAGTATAGGCACAGGGGAATCTTGGGAGACCCAGTACTTC. Translation gives CASSIGTGESWETQYF.

The rearrangement uses TRBV29-1 and TRBJ1-1; possible D gene TRBD1, 6 bases. V was clipped by 5 bases and J by 8 bases, with 9 bases between them. The CDR3 runs 10 residues. Per germline, CDR1 SQVTM and CDR2 ANQGSEA. As DNA, the CDR3 is TGCAGCGTTTACGACAGGGAAGCTTTCTTT. Its protein product is CSVYDREAFF.

The V gene is TRBV2, the J gene TRBJ1-1, with 9 bases identical to TRBD1. The CDR3 runs 16 residues. Germline CDR1 is SNHLY and CDR2 is FYNNEI. V was pared by 6 bases and J by 2 bases, with 10 bases of the junction left unmatched. The CDR3 DNA follows: TGTGCCAGCAGACCCACAGGGGGCGCAGGAAACACTGAAGCTTTCTTT. This gives the protein CASRPTGGAGNTEAFF.

This clone was seen once. The chain is built from TRBV7-9 and TRBJ1-2, with TRBD1 matching over 8 bases. Per germline, CDR1 SEHNR and CDR2 FQNEAQ (reference sequence). J lost 6 bases, V lost 1 base, and 16 bases had no gene match. This CDR3 comprises 18 residues. CDR3 in amino acids: CASSLVLLHTTGVDGYTF. CDR3 bases: TGTGCCAGCAGCTTAGTCCTCTTACACACGACAGGGGTAGATGGCTACACCTTC.

The chain combines TRBV24-1 with TRBJ2-7, with 8 bases matching TRBD2. With 2 bases clipped from V and 0 bases from J, the junction kept 5 bases outside the gene matches. The germline V gene has CDR1 KGHDR and CDR2 SFDVKD. The CDR3 consists of 16 residues. The chain's CDR3 is CATSDSTSVYSYEQYF. The CDR3 DNA is TGTGCCACCAGTGATTCGACTAGCGTTTACTCCTACGAGCAGTACTTC.

The V call is TRBV6-5, the J call TRBJ1-1; D not resolved. V was pared by 3 bases and J by 3 bases, with 11 bases between. CDR1 is MNHEY and CDR2 is SVGAGI in the germline V gene. This CDR3 spans 14 amino acids. The CDR3 here is CASSYPGSDTEAFF. In DNA, the CDR3 is TGTGCCAGCAGTTATCCCGGGAGTGACACTGAAGCTTTCTTT.

The chain combines TRBV5-1 with TRBJ2-1; TRBD1 aligns across 12 bases. The CDR3 totals 13 residues. CDR1 and CDR2 (germline): SGHRS, YFSETQ. With 3 bases clipped from V and 8 bases from J, the junction kept 0 bases outside the gene matches. The CDR3 DNA is TGCGCCAGCAGCTGGGACAGGGGGCATGAGCAGTTCTTC. Protein sequence: CASSWDRGHEQFF.

This chain connects TRBV10-1 to TRBJ2-7, with D uncertain. V was shortened by 8 bases and J by 7 bases, with 15 bases between the two germline ends. Germline values: CDR1 WNHNN, CDR2 SYGVQD (reference sequence). The CDR3 covers 12 residues. The CDR3: CASSAGLLEQYF. The CDR3 DNA reads as TGCGCCAGCTCGGCAGGCCTTTTAGAGCAGTACTTC.

The genes are TRBV7-9 and TRBJ1-2, with D unresolved. V gave up 3 bases and J gave up 8 bases, with 13 bases separating them. CDR3 length: 13 residues. CDR1 is SEHNR, CDR2 FQNEAQ, per germline (reference sequence). CDR3 residues: CASSFTTEEGYTF. CDR3 nucleotides: TGTGCCAGCAGCTTCACCACGGAGGAAGGCTACACCTTC.

The chain carries TRBV28 and TRBJ1-4; D perhaps matches TRBD1 (5 bases). The V gene's germline CDR1 is MDHEN and CDR2 SYDVKM. Trimming removed 2 bases from V and 3 bases from J, with 7 bases in between. CDR3 size: 14 residues. In DNA, the CDR3 is TGTGCCAGCAGTTTAGGGGGGGCTAATGAAAAACTGTTTTTT. Its translation is CASSLGGANEKLFF. Drawing the rest from reference TRBV28 and TRBJ1-4, the complete variable domain is DVKVTQSSRYLVKRTGEKVFLECVQDMDHENMFWYRQDPGLGLRLIYFSYDVKMKEKGDIPEGYSVSREKKERFSLILESASTNQTSMYLCASSLGGANEKLFFGSGTQLSVL.

The chain couples TRBV7-2 to TRBJ1-3, with TRBD1 matching 8 bases. V gave up 0 bases and J gave up 2 bases; unmatched junction bases: 12. CDR1 is SGHTA and CDR2 is FQGNSA in the germline V gene. The CDR3 is made up of 19 amino acids. The CDR3 spells CASSLAPRTGSITGNTIYF. The CDR3 coding sequence is TGTGCCAGCAGCTTAGCCCCCCGGACAGGGTCTATAACTGGAAACACCATATATTTT.

V and J are TRBV3-1 (or the pseudogene TRBV3-2) and TRBJ1-1; D is perhaps TRBD1 (5 bases). The CDR3 loop spans 14 amino acids. Germline values: CDR1 LGHDT, CDR2 YNNKEL (reference sequence). Between the trimmed V and J ends, which lost 4 bases and 0 bases, there was a span of 9 bases. The CDR3 region has the DNA TGTGCCAGCAGCCGCCTGACAGTGAACACTGAAGCTTTCTTT. Its protein product is CASSRLTVNTEAFF.

The chain has TRBV18 and TRBJ1-5, with D possibly matching TRBD1 (6 bases). V lost 3 bases and J lost 4, with 7 bases in between. This CDR3 spans 13 amino acids. From germline, CDR1 is KGHSH and CDR2 LQKENI. The CDR3 reads CASSPDRNQPQHF. CDR3 nucleotides: TGTGCCAGCTCACCGGACAGAAATCAGCCCCAGCATTTT. Drawing the rest from reference TRBV18 and TRBJ1-5, the complete variable domain is NAGVMQNPRHLVRRRGQEARLRCSPMKGHSHVYWYRQLPEEGLKFMVYLQKENIIDESGMPKERFSAEFPKEGPSILRIQQVVRGDSAAYFCASSPDRNQPQHFGDGTRLSIL.

The rearrangement joins TRBV19 to TRBJ2-2; 9 bases line up with TRBD2. The CDR3 is 14 amino acids. Unmatched junction bases numbered 2, after V lost 5 bases and J lost 4 bases. Looked up from germline, CDR1 is LNHDA and CDR2 is SQIVND (reference sequence). CDR3 in DNA: TGTGCCAGTAGTCGACTAGCGGCCACCGGGGAGCTGTTTTTT. It is translated as CASSRLAATGELFF.

This CDR3 reads CASSLGAGTNEKLFF. The DNA of the CDR3 is TGTGCCAGCTCACTGGGGGCTGGGACTAATGAAAAACTGTTTTTT. The chain carries TRBV18 and TRBJ1-4, with D possibly being TRBD1 (6 bases). V gave up 4 bases and J gave up 2 bases, with 11 bases separating them. CDR3 length: 15 residues. Germline-derived CDR1 and CDR2 are KGHSH and LQKENI.